The 14 T cell receptor beta chains below were found in one sample sequenced in a study of T cell responses to AZD1222 COVID-19 vaccine. The data were produced by immunoSEQ multiplex PCR, yet TCRdb's version contains in-frame clones alone and is incomplete. The data hold roughly 99,000 clones, with about 93% observed a single time. The sample here was peripheral blood, taken 28 days after the second AZD1222 dose. The receptors come from an adult who received the AZD1222 COVID-19 vaccine.

The gene calls are TRBV6-5 and TRBJ1-2, with 9 nucleotides matching TRBD1. Germline assignment: CDR1 MNHEY and CDR2 SVGAGI. V trimming: 6 bases; J trimming: 5 bases; junction bases outside the gene matches: 7. CDR3 length equals 14 residues. DNA of the CDR3: TGTGCCAGCAGGCCTGACGGGACAGGGTATGGCTACACCTTC. Its protein product is CASRPDGTGYGYTF.

This clone occurred once. The chain joins TRBV5-6 to TRBJ1-3; the D gene is possibly TRBD1 (6 bases). V lost 1 base and J lost 0, with 11 bases in between. CDR3 length: 16 residues. Germline assignment: CDR1 SGHDT and CDR2 YYEEEE. As DNA, the CDR3 is TGTGCCAGCAGCTTGCCGCACAGGGTCTCTGGAAACACCATATATTTT. As protein: CASSLPHRVSGNTIYF.

This chain uses TRBV2 with TRBJ1-1; possibly TRBD1 for D (6 bases). This CDR3 has 15 amino acids. Trimming stripped 6 bases from V and 2 bases from J, with 16 bases between. Germline V gives CDR1 SNHLY, CDR2 FYNNEI. CDR3 bases: TGTGCCAGCAGCGCCTCCGGGACACCCAACACTGAAGCTTTCTTT. Its translation: CASSASGTPNTEAFF. Full variable domain (missing parts from reference TRBV2 and TRBJ1-1): EPEVTQTPSHQVTQMGQEVILRCVPISNHLYFYWYRQILGQKVEFLVSFYNNEISEKSEIFDDQFSVERPDGSNFTLKIRSTKLEDSAMYFCASSASGTPNTEAFFGQGTRLTVV.

This clone appeared once. The chain has TRBV27 and TRBJ1-2; D not certain. CDR3 size: 13 residues. The ends were cut back, 1 base at V and 4 bases at J, with 7 bases in the middle. CDR1 is MNHEY and CDR2 is SMNVEV in the germline V gene (reference sequence). The CDR3 reads CASSLWGSYGYTF. The CDR3 nucleotides are TGTGCCAGCAGTTTATGGGGATCCTATGGCTACACCTTC.

This chain connects TRBV11-2 to TRBJ2-5, with unresolved D. Germline assignment: CDR1 SGHAT and CDR2 FQNNGV. The CDR3 has 13 residues. Trimming took 2 bases from V and 2 from J, leaving 6 bases between them. The CDR3 coding sequence is TGTGCCAGCAGCTTAAACAGTCAAGAGACCCAGTACTTC. Amino acids: CASSLNSQETQYF. Filled out from reference TRBV11-2 and TRBJ2-5, the complete variable domain reads EAGVAQSPRYKIIEKRQSVAFWCNPISGHATLYWYQQILGQGPKLLIQFQNNGVVDDSQLPKDRFSAERLKGVDSTLKIQPAKLEDSAVYLCASSLNSQETQYFGPGTRLLVL.

J is TRBJ2-1 and V is TRBV7-2; D perhaps matches TRBD1 (7 bases). The CDR3 has 19 amino acids. Germline V gene data show CDR1 as SGHTA and CDR2 as FQGNSA. V lost 8 bases, J lost 2 bases, and 28 bases lay in between. The CDR3 region has the DNA TGTGCCAGCTCTTCCACCGGAGGGGGCGGGATTAGGGCCTACAATGAGCAGTTCTTC. Protein product: CASSSTGGGGIRAYNEQFF.

The rearrangement links TRBV29-1 to TRBJ2-1, with 8 nucleotides matching TRBD2. The CDR3 is 13 amino acids. Germline V gives CDR1 SQVTM, CDR2 ANQGSEA. The ends lost 4 bases at V and 2 bases at J; junction bases unmatched: 1. This chain's CDR3 is CSVGTSTYNEQFF. The CDR3 DNA follows: TGCAGCGTTGGGACTAGCACCTACAATGAGCAGTTCTTC.

This sequence joins TRBV2 and TRBJ1-5, with D possibly matching TRBD1 (5 bases). Germline CDR1 is SNHLY and CDR2 is FYNNEI. Trimming shortened V by 8 bases and J by 3 bases, and 11 bases separated the two germline ends. CDR3 length equals 13 residues. The CDR3 protein is CASSTDSNQPQHF. The CDR3, as DNA: TGTGCCAGCTCGACAGACTCCAATCAGCCCCAGCATTTT.

The genes are TRBV7-9 and TRBJ1-5; TRBD1 aligns across 11 bases. The germline gives CDR1 SEHNR, CDR2 FQNEAQ (reference sequence). The junction had 4 bases not matched to a gene; V was cut back by 5 bases and J by 4 bases. This CDR3 spans 15 amino acids. The chain's CDR3 is CASSPDRGRNQPQHF. The CDR3 bases are TGTGCCAGCAGCCCGGACAGGGGGCGGAATCAGCCCCAGCATTTT.

This chain links TRBV5-1 with TRBJ1-1, with unresolved D. Deletions cut 0 bases from V and 3 bases from J, with 9 bases between. The CDR3 has 14 amino acids. In germline, CDR1 is SGHRS, CDR2 YFSETQ. CDR3 bases: TGCGCCAGCAGCTTGGGCGGTACGGACACTGAAGCTTTCTTT. Its translation is CASSLGGTDTEAFF. The full variable domain, its missing parts supplied by reference TRBV5-1 and TRBJ1-1, is KAGVTQTPRYLIKTRGQQVTLSCSPISGHRSVSWYQQTPGQGLQFLFEYFSETQRNKGNFPGRFSGRQFSNSRSEMNVSTLELGDSALYLCASSLGGTDTEAFFGQGTRLTVV.

The CDR3 coding sequence is TGTGCCAGCAGCCAGGGGGACAACGGTTTAGCTTTCTTT. Residues: CASSQGDNGLAFF. The V call is TRBV4-2, the J call TRBJ1-1; perhaps TRBD1 as D (6 bases). CDR3 length equals 13 residues. Looked up from germline, CDR1 is LGHNA and CDR2 is YNFKEQ. V was pared by 3 bases and J by 10 bases, with 15 bases between.

The chain has TRBV5-1 and TRBJ2-7; D perhaps matches TRBD1 (5 bases). Per germline, CDR1 SGHRS and CDR2 YFSETQ. V was trimmed by 5 bases and J by 4 bases, leaving 16 bases between them. The CDR3 length is 14 residues. The DNA for the CDR3 is TGCGCCAGCAGACTACAAGGGGCTAGTTACGAGCAGTACTTC. Its protein is CASRLQGASYEQYF.

The rearrangement links TRBV6-5 to TRBJ1-1; TRBD1 agrees at 7 bases. The V gene's germline CDR1 is MNHEY and CDR2 SVGAGI. CDR3 length equals 14 residues. The junction had 4 bases not matched to a gene; V was cut back by 2 bases and J by 4 bases. CDR3 in DNA: TGTGCCAGCAGTTACGGACCAGGGGGCACTGAAGCTTTCTTT. Translating it yields CASSYGPGGTEAFF.

V is TRBV19 and J is TRBJ1-2; D not certain. The germline V and J ends were trimmed by 4 bases and 12 bases, with 18 bases remaining between them. This CDR3 region has 13 residues. Germline V gene lookup returns CDR1 LNHDA and CDR2 SQIVND (reference sequence). CDR3 sequence reads: CASSTPRVYPHTF. Written as DNA, the CDR3 is TGTGCCAGTAGTACCCCCCGCGTCTATCCACACACCTTC.